These T cell receptor beta chains were read from a single sample in a study of T cells after yellow fever vaccination. TCRdb processed the 5' RACE reads anew with MiXCR; each CDR3 protein has one entry. The data contain approximately 180,000 distinct CDR3 sequences, approximately 6.2% of them seen just once; the ten biggest clones take up approximately 3%. Specimen: CD4+ T cells sorted from PBMCs, collected on the day of the first yellow fever vaccination. These receptor sequences come from a man younger than 35 who received the YFV17D yellow fever vaccine. Both conserved end residues are part of each CDR3. D genes are given only for firm matches. The size of a clone is reported for some rows only, either as once, few or many, or as a class for expanded clones.

cdr3_aa cdr3_nt d_call j_call clone_size v_call
CASSIWAAGSGTEAFF TGTGCCAGTAGTATATGGGCTGCAGGGTCGGGCACTGAAGCTTTCTTT NA TRBJ1-1 few TRBV19
CASSQDSRRGRGQPQHF TGCGCCAGCAGCCAAGATTCAAGGAGGGGCCGGGGTCAGCCCCAGCATTTT NA TRBJ1-5 many TRBV4-1
CASRYLETQYF TGTGCCAGCAGATACTTAGAGACCCAGTACTTC NA TRBJ2-5 NA TRBV6-5
CISGQAPGYGYTF TGCATTTCGGGACAGGCTCCGGGCTATGGCTACACCTTC TRBD1 TRBJ1-2 NA TRBV20-1
CASSEGRRGGGETQYF TGTGCCAGCAGTGAAGGACGTAGGGGGGGGGGAGAGACCCAGTACTTC NA TRBJ2-5 few TRBV2
CATSDPHEARGRGGRLEQYF TGTGCCACCAGTGATCCACACGAGGCCCGTGGACGAGGCGGCAGGCTCGAGCAGTACTTC NA TRBJ2-7 many TRBV24-1
CASSLSFYAEAFF TGTGCCAGCAGCTTATCGTTCTACGCTGAAGCTTTCTTT NA TRBJ1-1 many TRBV7-2
CSAVQGVSQPQHF TGCAGTGCCGTACAGGGGGTAAGCCAGCCCCAGCATTTT TRBD1 TRBJ1-5 many TRBV20-1
CASSPQGLYNEQFF TGTGCCAGCAGCCCTCAGGGGCTCTACAATGAGCAGTTCTTC NA TRBJ2-1 few TRBV7-2
CASSPFGGAGNTIYF TGCGCCAGCAGCCCTTTCGGCGGGGCAGGAAACACCATATATTTT NA TRBJ1-3 NA TRBV5-1
CASRLTGNTGELFF TGTGCCAGCAGATTGACAGGGAACACCGGGGAGCTGTTTTTT NA TRBJ2-2 NA TRBV6-2/TRBV6-3
CATSRGSSGVEEETQYF TGTGCCACCAGCAGGGGTTCTAGCGGGGTGGAAGAAGAGACCCAGTACTTC TRBD2 TRBJ2-5 few TRBV15
CASSPRGAGGTDTQYF TGTGCCAGCTCACCACGCGGGGCAGGGGGCACAGATACGCAGTATTTT NA TRBJ2-3 NA TRBV18
CASSFGHTGELFF TGTGCCAGCAGCTTCGGGCACACCGGGGAGCTGTTTTTT NA TRBJ2-2 NA TRBV5-5
CASSPARGTGGLEQFF TGTGCCAGCTCACCAGCTCGCGGTACGGGGGGACTTGAGCAGTTCTTC TRBD2 TRBJ2-1 few TRBV18
CASSPQGDNNQPQHF TGTGCCAGCAGCCCCCAGGGGGACAACAATCAGCCCCAGCATTTT TRBD1 TRBJ1-5 many TRBV4-2
CASRPRDRGYGKSRETQYF TGCGCCAGCCGCCCCAGGGACAGGGGCTACGGGAAATCAAGGGAGACCCAGTACTTC TRBD1 TRBJ2-5 few TRBV5-1
CASLGLLKNTGELFF TGCGCCAGCTTAGGACTCCTTAAGAACACCGGGGAGCTGTTTTTT NA TRBJ2-2 many TRBV10-2
CASSQGQSTEAFF TGTGCCAGCAGCCAAGGGCAGAGCACTGAAGCTTTCTTT NA TRBJ1-1 few TRBV4-2
CASSISGTRSLDEQFF TGTGCCAGCAGCATCTCCGGGACTAGGAGCCTAGATGAGCAGTTCTTC TRBD2 TRBJ2-1 few TRBV11-2
CASSIWDRNTEAFF TGCGCCAGCAGCATCTGGGACAGGAACACTGAAGCTTTCTTT TRBD1 TRBJ1-1 NA TRBV5-1
CASSFSGGATDTQYF TGTGCCAGCAGCTTTAGCGGGGGGGCCACAGATACGCAGTATTTT TRBD2 TRBJ2-3 many TRBV9
CSVEGGVGLTTQYF TGCAGCGTTGAAGGCGGGGTAGGATTGACGACCCAGTACTTC NA TRBJ2-5 NA TRBV29-1
CASSLVNQPQHF TGTGCCAGCAGTTTGGTCAATCAGCCCCAGCATTTT NA TRBJ1-5 few TRBV28
CASSLDEAGYLNTQYF TGCGCCAGCAGCTTGGATGAGGCGGGGTATTTGAATACGCAGTATTTT NA TRBJ2-3 NA TRBV5-1
CASSQQIDRVQGYTF TGCGCCAGCAGCCAGCAGATAGACAGGGTTCAGGGCTACACCTTC TRBD1 TRBJ1-2 NA TRBV5-1